The source of this T cell receptor beta chain is a study of blood T cell repertoires in COVID-19. In this sample, this clone turned up many times. The assay was immunoSEQ multiplex PCR, and TCRdb's table has in-frame clones only and misses some. The data contain about 63,000 clones, about three quarters of them singletons. The CDR3 totals 18 residues. Germline lookup yields CDR1 LNHNV and CDR2 YYDKDF (reference sequence). With 0 bases clipped from V and 7 bases from J, the junction kept 12 bases outside the gene matches. The receptor's source is a woman of 80 years or more with acute or convalescent COVID-19. This sequence joins TRBV15 and TRBJ1-6, with TRBD1 identical over 7 bases. Specimen: peripheral blood. The CDR3 DNA reads TGTGCCACCAGCAGAGAGTCTCATTTCGGGACAGCGAATTCACCCCTCCACTTT. Amino acid sequence: CATSRESHFGTANSPLHF. Variable domain in full (rest from reference TRBV15 and TRBJ1-6): DAMVIQNPRYQVTQFGKPVTLSCSQTLNHNVMYWYQQKSSQAPKLLFHYYDKDFNNEADTPDNFQSRRPNTSFCFLDIRSPGLGDTAMYLCATSRESHFGTANSPLHFGNGTRLTVT.